This T cell receptor (beta chain) was profiled in a study of shared clonotypes between healthy human individuals. Study-level points and caveats: Even with large depth, rarefaction showed that sorted-subset sequencing was incomplete. Sequencing depth was expected to influence donor clonotype sharing.

Per germline, CDR1 SGDLS and CDR2 YYNGEE. Trimming took off 1 base at V and 3 bases at J, with 16 bases between the two ends. There are 16 residues in the CDR3. Splitting of each subset's genomic DNA was done evenly across several immunoSEQ plates. Sequencing was performed with immunoSEQ multiplex PCR; in TCRdb, only in-frame clones are kept and a portion is missing. The sample lists about 1.1 million clones; about 84% were seen once. Concerning this clone itself: The antigen is undetermined.

The donor cohort consisted entirely of Caucasian adults residing in Nashville, Tennessee. The clonotype comes from a man in his late teens or twenties in good health. Some clones in this sample may be carry-over from other donors' samples. Material: memory CD4+ T cells from PBMCs. Subset here: CD45RA-negative fraction. The rearrangement uses TRBV9 and TRBJ1-2; D unresolved. The CDR3 is CASSVTPGSFHYGYTF. The CDR3 nucleotides are TGTGCCAGCAGCGTAACTCCGGGTTCCTTCCACTATGGCTACACCTTC. Together with reference TRBV9 and TRBJ1-2, the CDR3 gives the full variable domain: DSGVTQTPKHLITATGQRVTLRCSPRSGDLSVYWYQQSLDQGLQFLIQYYNGEERAKGNILERFSAQQFPDLHSELNLSSLELGDSALYFCASSVTPGSFHYGYTFGSGTRLTVV.